Listed below are T cell receptor beta chains from one sample, sequenced in a study of PD-1 blockade in mismatch repair-deficient tumors. Data came from immunoSEQ multiplex PCR; TCRdb stores just in-frame clones and leaves some out. The sample contains around 68,000 clones, around 73% of which appear only once. Here the sequenced sample was peripheral blood, taken 2 weeks after starting pembrolizumab. Source of these receptors: an adult with mismatch repair-deficient cancer. The CDR3 runs from the conserved cysteine through the conserved F or W. D genes are given only for firm matches. Some rows mark clone size as missing; the rest say once, few, many or name a class of expanded clone.

D gene: TRBD2; J gene: TRBJ2-1; V gene: TRBV19; CDR3 length: 15; clone size: NA; CDR3 protein: CASSTLAGGLLGQFF; CDR3 DNA: TGTGCCAGTAGTACCTTAGCGGGGGGATTGCTGGGGCAGTTCTTC
D gene: TRBD1; J gene: TRBJ1-2; V gene: TRBV15; CDR3 length: 18; clone size: few; CDR3 protein: CATSRDGPLGQGNYGYTF; CDR3 DNA: TGTGCCACCAGCAGAGATGGCCCTTTGGGACAGGGGAACTATGGCTACACCTTC
D gene: TRBD1; J gene: TRBJ1-4; V gene: TRBV4-3; CDR3 length: 14; clone size: NA; CDR3 protein: CASSQGTGGEKLFF; CDR3 DNA: TGCGCCAGCAGCCAAGGGACAGGGGGCGAAAAACTGTTTTTT
D gene: NA; J gene: TRBJ2-7; V gene: TRBV11-3; CDR3 length: 12; clone size: once; CDR3 protein: CASSLQTEGQYF; CDR3 DNA: TGTGCCAGCAGCCTACAGACGGAAGGGCAGTACTTC
D gene: NA; J gene: TRBJ1-1; V gene: TRBV6-1; CDR3 length: 14; clone size: NA; CDR3 protein: CASRAVISGTEAFF; CDR3 DNA: TGTGCCAGCAGGGCCGTTATCAGCGGGACTGAAGCTTTCTTT
D gene: TRBD1; J gene: TRBJ2-7; V gene: TRBV15; CDR3 length: 16; clone size: once; CDR3 protein: CATSREGQGNSYEQYF; CDR3 DNA: TGTGCCACCAGCAGAGAGGGACAGGGAAATTCCTACGAGCAGTACTTC
D gene: TRBD2; J gene: TRBJ2-5; V gene: TRBV9; CDR3 length: 18; clone size: NA; CDR3 protein: CASSEGPGAGANQETQYF; CDR3 DNA: TGTGCCAGCAGCGAGGGGCCGGGAGCGGGGGCAAACCAAGAGACCCAGTACTTC
D gene: TRBD2; J gene: TRBJ2-3; V gene: TRBV7-3; CDR3 length: 16; clone size: NA; CDR3 protein: CASSWGLAAGTDTQYF; CDR3 DNA: TGTGCCAGCAGCTGGGGACTAGCGGCCGGCACAGATACGCAGTATTTT
D gene: NA; J gene: TRBJ1-1; V gene: TRBV11-3; CDR3 length: 11; clone size: NA; CDR3 protein: CASSLDTEAFF; CDR3 DNA: TGTGCCAGCAGCTTGGACACTGAAGCTTTCTTT
D gene: TRBD2; J gene: TRBJ2-7; V gene: TRBV7-2; CDR3 length: 15; clone size: NA; CDR3 protein: CASSLVAAGGGEQYF; CDR3 DNA: TGTGCCAGCAGCTTAGTAGCGGCGGGAGGTGGCGAGCAGTACTTC
D gene: NA; J gene: TRBJ2-5; V gene: TRBV5-5; CDR3 length: 15; clone size: NA; CDR3 protein: CASSPPSLLGETQYF; CDR3 DNA: TGTGCCAGCAGCCCACCCTCATTGCTAGGAGAGACCCAGTACTTC
D gene: NA; J gene: TRBJ2-3; V gene: TRBV19; CDR3 length: 14; clone size: NA; CDR3 protein: CAISPQFTSSTQYF; CDR3 DNA: TGTGCCATCTCCCCCCAGTTTACTAGCTCTACGCAGTATTTT
D gene: TRBD2; J gene: TRBJ2-5; V gene: TRBV19; CDR3 length: 14; clone size: few; CDR3 protein: CASSIGRASETQYF; CDR3 DNA: TGTGCCAGTAGTATCGGGAGGGCATCAGAGACCCAGTACTTC
D gene: TRBD1; J gene: TRBJ2-2; V gene: TRBV11-2; CDR3 length: 15; clone size: NA; CDR3 protein: CASSRDRGNTGELFF; CDR3 DNA: TGTGCCAGCAGCCGTGACAGGGGAAACACCGGGGAGCTGTTTTTT
D gene: TRBD1; J gene: TRBJ1-5; V gene: TRBV6-1; CDR3 length: 12; clone size: NA; CDR3 protein: CASSERTGPQHF; CDR3 DNA: TGTGCCAGCAGTGAAAGGACAGGGCCCCAGCATTTT
D gene: NA; J gene: TRBJ1-1; V gene: TRBV7-3; CDR3 length: 14; clone size: few; CDR3 protein: CASSLTGEGAEAFF; CDR3 DNA: TGTGCCAGCAGCTTAACTGGGGAGGGAGCTGAAGCTTTCTTT
D gene: TRBD1; J gene: TRBJ2-7; V gene: TRBV5-4; CDR3 length: 18; clone size: once; CDR3 protein: CASSLGDRGRFSPREQYF; CDR3 DNA: TGTGCCAGCAGCTTGGGGGACAGGGGGCGCTTCAGTCCTCGCGAGCAGTACTTC
D gene: NA; J gene: TRBJ2-7; V gene: TRBV6-5; CDR3 length: 13; clone size: NA; CDR3 protein: CAGALGQLREQYF; CDR3 DNA: TGTGCCGGCGCCCTGGGCCAACTACGCGAGCAGTACTTC